Each of the 27 T cell receptor beta chains below was sequenced from the same sample in a study of CD8 T cells in ankylosing spondylitis. Notes on the study in general: The study identified a TCR beta motif of several highly homologous variants that appeared characteristic of ankylosing spondylitis blood.

No antigen has been identified for these receptors. TCRdb itself ran the 5' RACE reads through MiXCR, one entry per CDR3 protein. The table lists some 800,000 distinct CDR3 sequences, 12% of them singletons. The sequencing input was blood, either unsorted or a sorted T cell fraction (not recorded which). The receptors come from a male donor with ankylosing spondylitis.

The chain combines TRBV4-1 with TRBJ2-1; 12 bases fit TRBD2. This CDR3 is 16 amino acids long. Germline assignment: CDR1 MGHRA and CDR2 YSYEKL. V dropped 1 base and J dropped 2; count of bases not matched to a gene: 0. The CDR3 region has the DNA TGCGCCAGCAGCCAAGGGACTAGCGGGACCTACAATGAGCAGTTCTTC. Translated, it gives CASSQGTSGTYNEQFF.

This chain links TRBV7-9 with TRBJ2-7; TRBD1 aligns across 11 bases. This CDR3 is 14 amino acids long. V trimming: 7 bases; J trimming: 4 bases; junction bases outside the gene matches: 6. CDR1 is SEHNR, CDR2 FQNEAQ, per germline (reference sequence). For the CDR3, the DNA is TGTGCCAGCACCAAAGGACAGGGGGCTTACGAGCAGTACTTC. Amino acid sequence: CASTKGQGAYEQYF.

The table lists this clonotype with many counts. The gene calls are TRBV6-1 and TRBJ2-3, with D perhaps TRBD1 or TRBD2 (6 bases each). The CDR3 sequence is 14 residues long. Germline V gene sequence: CDR1 MNHNS, CDR2 SASEGT. The V and J ends lost 6 bases and 2 bases respectively, with 12 bases between them. CDR3 protein: CASRSGANTDTQYF. Here the CDR3 DNA reads TGTGCCAGCAGGTCGGGGGCGAACACAGATACGCAGTATTTT.

This clonotype has a count of ten or more. The chain employs TRBV4-1 and TRBJ2-7, with a tentative D call TRBD2 (6 bases). The CDR3 sequence is 15 residues long. Germline V gene data show CDR1 as MGHRA and CDR2 as YSYEKL. V lost 1 base, J lost 3 bases, and 13 bases lay in between. The CDR3 coding sequence is TGCGCCAGCAGCCAAGTGCTAGCGAGATACTACGAGCAGTACTTC. Protein: CASSQVLARYYEQYF.

This rearrangement joins TRBV7-2 to TRBJ1-1, with D tentatively TRBD1 (6 bases). The CDR3 runs to 13 residues. In germline, CDR1 is SGHTA, CDR2 FQGNSA. V lost 8 bases and J 0 bases, leaving 10 bases between the germline ends. This CDR3 reads CASCRQVNTEAFF. The CDR3 DNA follows: TGTGCCAGCTGTCGACAGGTGAACACTGAAGCTTTCTTT.

This clonotype was counted at least ten times. The chain uses TRBV24-1 and TRBJ1-5; D not resolved. Trimming removed 9 bases from V and 4 bases from J, with 12 bases in between. Germline assignment: CDR1 KGHDR and CDR2 SFDVKD. This CDR3 spans 13 amino acids. The CDR3, as DNA: TGTGCCACCTCCGGACGAGGGAATCAGCCCCAGCATTTT. The encoded protein is CATSGRGNQPQHF.

This clonotype has a handful of counts. CDR3: CASSQDRAASGNTIYF. The CDR3 nucleotides read TGTGCCAGCAGCCAAGATCGGGCAGCCTCTGGAAACACCATATATTTT. The gene calls are TRBV4-2 and TRBJ1-3; D unclear. Trimming shortened V by 0 bases and J by 0 bases, and 9 bases separated the two germline ends. CDR1 and CDR2 (germline): LGHNA, YNFKEQ. The CDR3 sequence is 16 residues long.

This clonotype was detected many times. The rearrangement uses TRBV5-1 and TRBJ2-5; no firm D call. V was clipped by 0 bases and J by 2 bases, with 8 bases between them. This CDR3 is built from 14 residues. Germline-derived CDR1 and CDR2 are SGHRS and YFSETQ. CDR3 region: CASSLAGFQETQYF. The CDR3 region has the DNA TGCGCCAGCAGCTTGGCGGGTTTTCAAGAGACCCAGTACTTC. Using reference TRBV5-1 and TRBJ2-5 for the parts outside the CDR3, the full variable domain is KAGVTQTPRYLIKTRGQQVTLSCSPISGHRSVSWYQQTPGQGLQFLFEYFSETQRNKGNFPGRFSGRQFSNSRSEMNVSTLELGDSALYLCASSLAGFQETQYFGPGTRLLVL.

This clonotype was detected a few times. The CDR3 region has the DNA TGCGCCAGCAGTGACGCGGGAGGCTACGAGCAGTACTTC. Residues: CASSDAGGYEQYF. The chain carries TRBV10-2 and TRBJ2-7, with 8 bases fitting TRBD2. Germline V gene data show CDR1 as WSHSY and CDR2 as SAAADI. The CDR3 spans 13 residues. V shed 3 bases, J shed 3 bases, and the junction held 1 base outside the gene matches.

The chain joins TRBV6-2 or TRBV6-3 to TRBJ2-5, with 7 bases aligning to TRBD1. Germline V gene sequence: CDR1 MNHEY, CDR2 SVGEGT. This CDR3 has 17 residues. The V gene end was trimmed by 2 bases and the J gene end by 4 bases; junction bases not matched to a gene: 13. DNA for the CDR3: TGTGCCAGCAGTTACCAGACAGGGATCGGAATCCGAGAGACCCAGTACTTC. Protein sequence: CASSYQTGIGIRETQYF.

This clonotype was picked up many times. J is TRBJ1-4 and V is TRBV29-1; D not certain. The V end lost 4 bases, the J end lost 6 bases, and 9 bases lay between the germline ends. The CDR3 consists of 12 residues. Germline V gives CDR1 SQVTM, CDR2 ANQGSEA. CDR3: CSVADHDEKLFF. The CDR3 coding sequence is TGCAGCGTTGCCGACCATGATGAAAAACTGTTTTTT.

This clonotype came up once. This could be a read error, since a much larger clone is one nucleotide away. The chain has TRBV5-1 and TRBJ2-7; 11 bases match TRBD2. Germline assignment: CDR1 SGHRS and CDR2 YFSETQ. This CDR3 has 14 residues. The CDR3 region has the DNA TGCACCAGCAGCGTGGGACTAGCGGCCTACGAGCAGTACTTC. Its protein product is CTSSVGLAAYEQYF.

This clonotype has just a few counts. The chain is built from TRBV16 and TRBJ1-5; 7 nucleotides match TRBD1. There are 15 residues in the CDR3. Germline CDR1 is KGHSY and CDR2 is FQNENV. V was pared by 0 bases and J by 5 bases, with 4 bases of the junction left unmatched. The CDR3 reads CASSQSRRGHQPQHF. In nucleotides, the CDR3 is TGTGCCAGCAGCCAATCGAGAAGGGGGCATCAGCCCCAGCATTTT.

This clonotype was seen repeatedly, ten times or more. This chain connects TRBV9 to TRBJ2-6, with 8 nucleotides matching TRBD1. The CDR3 spans 14 residues. Trimming at V came to 4 bases and at J to 8 bases, leaving 5 bases not matched to a gene. Germline loops: CDR1 SGDLS, CDR2 YYNGEE. CDR3 nucleotide sequence: TGTGCCAGCAGCCTGACAGGGGCAACCAACGTCCTGACTTTC. As protein: CASSLTGATNVLTF. The full variable domain, in which reference TRBV9 and TRBJ2-6 provide the parts outside the CDR3, is DSGVTQTPKHLITATGQRVTLRCSPRSGDLSVYWYQQSLDQGLQFLIQYYNGEERAKGNILERFSAQQFPDLHSELNLSSLELGDSALYFCASSLTGATNVLTFGAGSRLTVL.

This clonotype was seen many times. V gene TRBV4-2 combines with J gene TRBJ2-7; 8 positions agree with TRBD1. The germline V gene has CDR1 LGHNA and CDR2 YNFKEQ. J was trimmed by 6 bases and V by 0 bases; bases with no gene match: 7. This CDR3 region has 15 residues. DNA of the CDR3: TGTGCCAGCAGCCAAGATGCGGACAGGGCTGGCGAGCAGTACTTC. Amino acid sequence: CASSQDADRAGEQYF.

At least ten counts were recorded for this clonotype. The V call is TRBV30, the J call TRBJ2-1; TRBD2 matches 16 bases. Germline trimming cut 4 bases from V and 2 bases from J; bases unmatched to any gene: 5. From germline, CDR1 is GTSNPN and CDR2 SVGIG (reference sequence). CDR3 length: 17 amino acids. CDR3 loop: CAWNQGTSGRAYNEQFF. CDR3 coding DNA: TGTGCCTGGAATCAGGGGACTAGCGGGAGGGCCTACAATGAGCAGTTCTTC.

The sample holds many counts of this clonotype. This rearrangement joins TRBV7-3 to TRBJ2-3; no clear D. The CDR3 has 12 residues. The germline CDR1 and CDR2 sequences are SGHTA and FQGTGA. The ends were cut back, 3 bases at V and 6 bases at J, with 7 bases in the middle. As DNA, the CDR3 is TGTGCCAGCAGCTTTCGTTCGGATACGCAGTATTTT. Translation: CASSFRSDTQYF.

This clonotype was detected only a few times. The genes are TRBV10-3 and TRBJ2-1, with 7 bases aligning to TRBD2. V lost 2 bases to trimming and J lost 8 bases; unmatched junction nucleotides: 0. This CDR3 has 12 amino acids. Germline-derived CDR1 and CDR2 are ENHRY and SYGVKD. This CDR3 reads CAISERGDEQFF. The CDR3 region has the DNA TGTGCCATCAGTGAGCGGGGGGATGAGCAGTTCTTC.

This chain links TRBV6-2 or TRBV6-3 with TRBJ2-5, with D maybe TRBD1 (6 bases). V was pared by 2 bases and J by 2 bases, with 9 bases between. This CDR3 is 14 amino acids long. Per germline, CDR1 MNHEY and CDR2 SVGEGT. In DNA form, the CDR3 reads TGTGCCAGCAGTTACCATGGACAGCAAGAGACCCAGTACTTC. The encoded protein is CASSYHGQQETQYF.

This clonotype was found many times. V usage is TRBV10-3 and J usage is TRBJ2-7; the D is unclear. V gave up 1 base and J gave up 2 bases, with 6 bases separating them. This CDR3 is 13 amino acids long. Germline V CDR1 and CDR2: ENHRY, SYGVKD. CDR3 nucleotide sequence: TGTGCCATCAGTGAGTTCGGAGCCTACGAGCAGTACTTC. Its protein product is CAISEFGAYEQYF.

This clonotype came up a few times. The V and J genes are TRBV9 and TRBJ2-1; 13 nucleotides match TRBD2. V gave up 4 bases and J gave up 8 bases; unmatched junction bases: 12. This CDR3 has 17 amino acids. Per the germline V gene, CDR1 is SGDLS and CDR2 is YYNGEE. CDR3 region: CASSITSGRVGVDEQFF. The DNA of the CDR3 is TGTGCCAGCAGCATAACTAGCGGGAGGGTAGGAGTGGATGAGCAGTTCTTC.

The V and J genes are TRBV7-8 and TRBJ1-2; 7 bases are a match to TRBD1. The V gene end was trimmed by 3 bases and the J gene end by 4 bases; junction bases not matched to a gene: 8. This CDR3 has 15 amino acids. CDR1 is SGHVS, CDR2 FQNEAQ, per germline. CDR3 bases: TGTGCCAGCAGCTTCGTCCCCCAGGGGGTCTATGGCTACACCTTC. Encoded protein: CASSFVPQGVYGYTF.

This clonotype was seen repeatedly, ten times or more. This chain uses TRBV5-1 with TRBJ2-1, with TRBD2 identical over 11 bases. V shed 5 bases, J shed 6 bases, and the junction held 4 bases outside the gene matches. The germline CDR1 and CDR2 sequences are SGHRS and YFSETQ. CDR3 length: 14 residues. Written as DNA, the CDR3 is TGCGCCAGCAGTCCCCTAGCGGGGGGCAATGAGCAGTTCTTC. It translates to CASSPLAGGNEQFF.

V and J are TRBV4-2 and TRBJ2-5; D is ambiguous. The CDR3 extends over 14 amino acids. The V end lost 6 bases, the J end lost 3 bases, and 14 bases lay between the germline ends. Per germline, CDR1 LGHNA and CDR2 YNFKEQ. The CDR3 DNA reads TGTGCCAGCAGTACCCGGACCGACGAAGAGACCCAGTACTTC. Its translation: CASSTRTDEETQYF.

This clonotype was found a few times. The J gene is TRBJ2-2, the V gene TRBV5-1, with TRBD2 as a possible D gene (6 bases). Trimming left V 4 bases short and J 4 bases short, with 14 bases between. The CDR3 covers 15 residues. Germline CDR1 and CDR2: SGHRS and YFSETQ. The CDR3 sequence is CASSTRELGTGELFF. As DNA, the CDR3 is TGCGCCAGCAGCACCCGGGAGCTCGGCACCGGGGAGCTGTTTTTT.

This clonotype was observed a handful of times. The genes are TRBV20-1 and TRBJ2-7; 7 bases line up with TRBD1. The V and J ends lost 5 bases and 2 bases, in that order; junction bases with no gene match: 9. The CDR3 consists of 14 residues. Germline CDR1 reads DFQATT; CDR2 reads SNEGSKA (reference sequence). The CDR3 coding sequence is TGCAGTGCTCCACTTACGACAGGGCCCTACGAGCAGTACTTC. Encoded protein: CSAPLTTGPYEQYF.

This clonotype was counted many times. The chain employs TRBV6-1 and TRBJ1-5, with TRBD1 as a possible D gene (5 bases). The CDR3 has 13 amino acids. Per the germline V gene, CDR1 is MNHNS and CDR2 is SASEGT. V dropped 7 bases and J dropped 3 bases, with 10 bases sitting between them. CDR3 protein: CASTGGINQPQHF. The CDR3 DNA reads as TGTGCCAGCACGGGGGGGATCAATCAGCCCCAGCATTTT.